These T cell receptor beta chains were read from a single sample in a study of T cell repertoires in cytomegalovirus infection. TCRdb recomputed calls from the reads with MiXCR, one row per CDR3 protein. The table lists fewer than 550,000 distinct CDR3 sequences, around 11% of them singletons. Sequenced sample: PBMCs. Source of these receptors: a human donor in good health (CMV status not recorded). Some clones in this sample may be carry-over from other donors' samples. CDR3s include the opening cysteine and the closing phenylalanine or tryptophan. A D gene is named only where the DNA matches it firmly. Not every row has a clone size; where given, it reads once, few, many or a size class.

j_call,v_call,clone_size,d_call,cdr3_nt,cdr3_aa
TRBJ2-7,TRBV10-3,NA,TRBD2,TGTGCCATCAGTGAGTGGAGCGGGGCCTCCTACGAGCAGTACTTC,CAISEWSGASYEQYF
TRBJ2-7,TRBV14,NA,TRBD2,TGTGCCAGCAGCCAAGCACTAGCGGGAAGCTACGAGCAGTACTTC,CASSQALAGSYEQYF
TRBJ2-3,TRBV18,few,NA,TGTGCCAGCTCACCAATTACAGGAGGAGATACGCAGTATTTT,CASSPITGGDTQYF
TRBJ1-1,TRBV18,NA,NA,TGTGCCAGCTCACCATTTCGACGGGTGGAAGGTAGTGAAGCTTTCTTT,CASSPFRRVEGSEAFF
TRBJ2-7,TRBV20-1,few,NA,TGCAGTGCTCAGACCTTCCCCTACGAGCAGTACTTC,CSAQTFPYEQYF
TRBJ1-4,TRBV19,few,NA,TGTGCCAGTAGTATCACAGGAGCAACTAATGAAAAACTGTTTTTT,CASSITGATNEKLFF
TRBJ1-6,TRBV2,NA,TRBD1,TGTGCCAGCAGCGACGACAGGGGAAATAGTTCACCCCTCCACTTT,CASSDDRGNSSPLHF
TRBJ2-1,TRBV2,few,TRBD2,TGTGCCAGCAGTGAAGCGGGGCTAGCGGAGATTCCCTACAATGAGCAGTTCTTC,CASSEAGLAEIPYNEQFF
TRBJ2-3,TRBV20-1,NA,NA,TGCAGTGCTAGCAGTAGGGAAGGAGATACGCAGTATTTT,CSASSREGDTQYF
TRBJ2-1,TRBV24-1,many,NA,TGTGCCGTACAGGGAATGGGCAATGAGCAGTTCTTC,CAVQGMGNEQFF
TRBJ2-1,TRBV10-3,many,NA,TGTGCCATCAGTGAAATAGAAGATGAGCAGTTCTTC,CAISEIEDEQFF
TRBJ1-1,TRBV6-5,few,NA,TGTGCCAGCAGTTACTCGACGACAGATGAAGCTTTCTTT,CASSYSTTDEAFF
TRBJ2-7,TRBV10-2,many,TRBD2,TGCGCCAGCAGTGAGAGGACTAGCGGGCCGAGCTACGAGCAGTACTTC,CASSERTSGPSYEQYF
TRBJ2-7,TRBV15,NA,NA,TGTGCCACCAGCAATGGGGGGACCGCACTCGGCGAGCAGTACTTC,CATSNGGTALGEQYF
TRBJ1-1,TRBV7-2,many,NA,TGTGCCAGCAGCTTAGTTCTATTTTGGGACACTGAAGCTTTCTTT,CASSLVLFWDTEAFF
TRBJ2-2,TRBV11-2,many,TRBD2,TGTGCCAGCAGCTTAACCGGGACTAGATACACCGGGGAGCTGTTTTTT,CASSLTGTRYTGELFF
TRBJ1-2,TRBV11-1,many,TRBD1,TGTGCCAGCAGCTTAGCGCAAGGAGGGGGCTTCTACGGCTACACCTTC,CASSLAQGGGFYGYTF
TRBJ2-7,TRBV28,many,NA,TGTGCCAGCAGTTCAAAGACAAACGAGCAGTACTTC,CASSSKTNEQYF
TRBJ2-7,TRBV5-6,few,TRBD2,TGTGCCAGCAGCTGGGGGGGGGTGTATGAGCAGTACTTC,CASSWGGVYEQYF
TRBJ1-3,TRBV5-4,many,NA,TGTGCCAGCAGCATAGGCGGGGGAAACACCATATATTTT,CASSIGGGNTIYF
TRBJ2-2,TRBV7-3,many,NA,TGTGCCAGCAGCTTAAACGTCGCCGGGGAGCTGTTTTTT,CASSLNVAGELFF
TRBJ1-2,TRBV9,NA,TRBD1,TGTGCCAGCAGTGGGGGAGAGGGGGCCTATGGCTACACCTTC,CASSGGEGAYGYTF
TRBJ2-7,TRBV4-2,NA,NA,TGTGCCAGCAGCCAAGATCTGAGCGGCTCCTACGAGCAGTACTTC,CASSQDLSGSYEQYF
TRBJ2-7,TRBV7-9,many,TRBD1,TGTGCCAGCAGCTTGGGACAGGGGGCCCCGACTGAGCAGTACTTC,CASSLGQGAPTEQYF
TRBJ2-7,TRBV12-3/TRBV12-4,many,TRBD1,TGTGCCAGCAGTTTAAGGGACAGGGCAAAGGCCTACGAGCAGTACTTC,CASSLRDRAKAYEQYF
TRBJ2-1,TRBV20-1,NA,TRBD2,TGCAGTGCCCCGCCTGGGACTAGCGGGGTCTACAATGAGCAGTTCTTC,CSAPPGTSGVYNEQFF
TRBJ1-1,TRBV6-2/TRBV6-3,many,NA,TGTGCCAGCAGTTACGGTCCAGATGAAGCTTTCTTT,CASSYGPDEAFF
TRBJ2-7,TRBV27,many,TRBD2,TGTGCCAGCAGCCCCAGGACTAGCGGGAACCACGAGCAGTACTTC,CASSPRTSGNHEQYF
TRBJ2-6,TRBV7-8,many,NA,TGTGCCAGCAGCTTAACGGGTGGGGCCAACGTCCTGACTTTC,CASSLTGGANVLTF
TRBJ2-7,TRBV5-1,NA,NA,TGCGCCAGCAGCTCGACGGGAGAGACCTACGAGCAGTACTTC,CASSSTGETYEQYF
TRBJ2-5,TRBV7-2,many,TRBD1,TGTGCCAGCAGCCCAGGGGGCGAAGAGACCCAGTACTTC,CASSPGGEETQYF
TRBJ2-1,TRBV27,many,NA,TGTGCCAGCAGTGTCAGCGTGGGGGGCTACAATGAGCAGTTCTTC,CASSVSVGGYNEQFF
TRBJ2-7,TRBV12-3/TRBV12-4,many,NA,TGTGCCAGCAGGGTTGAAGCGGCCCTAGAGGAGCAGTACTTC,CASRVEAALEEQYF
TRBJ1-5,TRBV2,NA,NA,TGTGCCAGCACGCGCGTAAATCAGCCCCAGCATTTT,CASTRVNQPQHF
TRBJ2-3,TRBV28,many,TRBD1,TGTGCCAGCAGTCAACAGGGGGGCACAGATACGCAGTATTTT,CASSQQGGTDTQYF
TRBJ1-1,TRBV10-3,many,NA,TGTGCCATCAGCTTGAGTTCGCCTAACACTGAAGCTTTCTTT,CAISLSSPNTEAFF
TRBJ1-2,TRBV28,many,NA,TGTGCCAGCATTACCGGGACGACGGGCGGCTACACCTTC,CASITGTTGGYTF
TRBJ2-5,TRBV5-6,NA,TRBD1,TGTGCCAGCAGCGTCTCAGACAGGGAAGAGACCCAGTACTTC,CASSVSDREETQYF
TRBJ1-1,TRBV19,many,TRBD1,TGTGCCAGTAGGGGGGAACAGGGGATGAACACTGAAGCTTTCTTT,CASRGEQGMNTEAFF
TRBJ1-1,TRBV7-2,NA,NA,TGTGCCAGCAGCTTTTTGGGCTCGAACACTGAAGCTTTCTTT,CASSFLGSNTEAFF
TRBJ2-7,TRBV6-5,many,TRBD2,TGTGCCAGCGCCAAAGAGGGACTAGCGGCCGCTTCCTACGAGCAGTACTTC,CASAKEGLAAASYEQYF
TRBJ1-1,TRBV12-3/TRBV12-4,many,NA,TGTGCCAGCAGTCTCACAGTTACTGAAGCTTTCTTT,CASSLTVTEAFF
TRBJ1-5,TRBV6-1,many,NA,TGTGCCAGCAGTGACCAATTGGGGGATGGGAATCAGCCCCAGCATTTT,CASSDQLGDGNQPQHF
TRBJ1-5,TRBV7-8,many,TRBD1,TGTGCCAGCAGCTTATGGCAGGGGGCTTGGCAGCCCCAGCATTTT,CASSLWQGAWQPQHF
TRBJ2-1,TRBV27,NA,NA,TGTGCCAGCAGACCAGGGGTTAGCTCCTACAATGAGCAGTTCTTC,CASRPGVSSYNEQFF
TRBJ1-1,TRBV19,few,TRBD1,TGTGCCAGTGCACAGGGGGCGGTGGCTGAAGCTTTCTTT,CASAQGAVAEAFF
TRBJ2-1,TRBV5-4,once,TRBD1,TGTGCCAGCAGCTCGTCGGGACAGGGGACCTACAATGAGCAGTTCTTC,CASSSSGQGTYNEQFF
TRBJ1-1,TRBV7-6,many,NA,TGTGCCAGCAGCGAAAGGCTGGGGAACACTGAAGCTTTCTTT,CASSERLGNTEAFF
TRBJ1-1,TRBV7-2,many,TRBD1,TGTGCCAGCAGCCGTAATAACCTCTTGACAGGGGGCAGTGAAGCTTTCTTT,CASSRNNLLTGGSEAFF
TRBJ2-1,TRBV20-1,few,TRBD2,TGCAGTGCTAGAGATTTGGGACTAGCGGGTGGGGAGCAGTTCTTC,CSARDLGLAGGEQFF
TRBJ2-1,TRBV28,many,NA,TGTGCCAGCAGTTTAGTCTCCTTAGACCGGAGCTCCTACAATGAGCAGTTCTTC,CASSLVSLDRSSYNEQFF
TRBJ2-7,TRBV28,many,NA,TGTGCCAGCAGTTTGTCTGGAATATACGAGCAGTACTTC,CASSLSGIYEQYF
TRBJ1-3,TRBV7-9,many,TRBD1,TGTGCCAGCAACAGGACAGGGCCAAGCTCTGGAAACACCATATATTTT,CASNRTGPSSGNTIYF
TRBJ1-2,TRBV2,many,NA,TGTGCCACTAACTGGGACCGCTATGGCTACACCTTC,CATNWDRYGYTF
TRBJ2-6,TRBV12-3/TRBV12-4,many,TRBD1,TGTGCCAGCAGAAAAAGCACAGGGGGCTCTGGGGCCAACGTCCTGACTTTC,CASRKSTGGSGANVLTF
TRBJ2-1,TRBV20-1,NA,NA,TGCAGTGCTAGAAGCCAGGGAGGTGTCTTTGAGCAGTTCTTC,CSARSQGGVFEQFF
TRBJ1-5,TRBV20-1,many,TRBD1,TGCAGTGCTGGGGGACAGGGATTCAATCAGCCCCAGCATTTT,CSAGGQGFNQPQHF
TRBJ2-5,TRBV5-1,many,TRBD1,TGCGCCAGCAGCCCGGGACAGGGGGCGCGGGAGACCCAGTACTTC,CASSPGQGARETQYF